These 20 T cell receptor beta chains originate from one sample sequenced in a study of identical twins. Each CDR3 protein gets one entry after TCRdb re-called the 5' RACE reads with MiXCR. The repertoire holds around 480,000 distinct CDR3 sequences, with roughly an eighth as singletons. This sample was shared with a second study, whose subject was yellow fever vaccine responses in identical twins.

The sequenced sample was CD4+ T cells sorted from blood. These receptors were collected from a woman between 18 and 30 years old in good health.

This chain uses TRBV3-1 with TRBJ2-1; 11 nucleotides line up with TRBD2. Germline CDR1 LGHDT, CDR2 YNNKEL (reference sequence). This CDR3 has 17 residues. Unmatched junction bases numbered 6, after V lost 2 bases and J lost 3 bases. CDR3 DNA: TGTGCCAGCAGCCAATACTCTAGCGGGGGGAACTACAATGAGCAGTTCTTC. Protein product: CASSQYSSGGNYNEQFF.

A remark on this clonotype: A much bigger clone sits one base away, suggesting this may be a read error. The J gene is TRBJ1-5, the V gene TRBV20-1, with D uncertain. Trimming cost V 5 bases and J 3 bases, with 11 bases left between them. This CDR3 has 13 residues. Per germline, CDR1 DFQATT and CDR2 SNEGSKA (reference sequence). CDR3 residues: CSASTRDNQPQHF. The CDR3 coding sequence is TGCAGTGCTTCGACAAGGGACAATCAGCCCCAGCATTTT.

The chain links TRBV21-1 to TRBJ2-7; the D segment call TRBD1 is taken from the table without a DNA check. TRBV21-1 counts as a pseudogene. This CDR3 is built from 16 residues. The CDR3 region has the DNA TGTGCCACCCTTAAGGGGCAGAGGGACAACTCCTACGAGCAGTACTTC. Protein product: CATLKGQRDNSYEQYF.

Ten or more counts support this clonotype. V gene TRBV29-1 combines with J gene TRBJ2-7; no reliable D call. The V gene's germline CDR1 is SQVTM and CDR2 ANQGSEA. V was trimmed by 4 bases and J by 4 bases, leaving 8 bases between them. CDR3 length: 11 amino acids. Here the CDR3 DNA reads TGCAGCGTTGTGCAGGCGTACGAGCAGTACTTC. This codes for CSVVQAYEQYF.

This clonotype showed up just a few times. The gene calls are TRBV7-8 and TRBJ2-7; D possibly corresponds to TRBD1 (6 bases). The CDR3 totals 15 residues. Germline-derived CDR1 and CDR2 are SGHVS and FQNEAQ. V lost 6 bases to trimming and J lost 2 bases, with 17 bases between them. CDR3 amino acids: CASSYPGHSTYEQYF. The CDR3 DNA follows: TGTGCCAGCAGTTATCCGGGACACTCAACCTACGAGCAGTACTTC.

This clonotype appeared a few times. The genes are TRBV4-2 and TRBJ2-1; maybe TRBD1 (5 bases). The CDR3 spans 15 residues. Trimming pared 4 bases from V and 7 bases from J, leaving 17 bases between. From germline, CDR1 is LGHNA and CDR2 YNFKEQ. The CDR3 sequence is CASSPTPLQGNEQFF. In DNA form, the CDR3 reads TGTGCCAGCAGCCCTACCCCCCTTCAGGGAAATGAGCAGTTCTTC.

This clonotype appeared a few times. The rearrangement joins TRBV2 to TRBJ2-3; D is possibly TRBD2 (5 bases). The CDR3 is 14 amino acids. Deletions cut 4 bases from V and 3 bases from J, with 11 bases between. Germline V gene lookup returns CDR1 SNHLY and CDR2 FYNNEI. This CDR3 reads CASSALGETDTQYF. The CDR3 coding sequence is TGTGCCAGCAGTGCCCTCGGGGAGACAGATACGCAGTATTTT.

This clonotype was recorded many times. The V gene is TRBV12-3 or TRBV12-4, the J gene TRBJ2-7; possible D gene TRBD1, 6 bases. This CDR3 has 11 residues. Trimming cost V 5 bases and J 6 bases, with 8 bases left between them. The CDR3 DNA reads TGTGCCAGCAGTCTGGGGGCCGAGCAGTACTTC. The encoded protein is CASSLGAEQYF.

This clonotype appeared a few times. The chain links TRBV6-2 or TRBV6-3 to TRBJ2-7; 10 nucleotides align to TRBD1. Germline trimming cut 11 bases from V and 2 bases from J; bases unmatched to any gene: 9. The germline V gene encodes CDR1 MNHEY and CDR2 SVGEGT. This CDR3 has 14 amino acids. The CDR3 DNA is TGTGCCGAAATGTGGACAGGGGGAACCTACGAGCAGTACTTC. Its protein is CAEMWTGGTYEQYF.

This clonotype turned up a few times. CDR3: CASSQAQGDNSPLHF. In nucleotides, the CDR3 is TGCGCCAGCAGCCAAGCCCAGGGGGATAATTCACCCCTCCACTTT. V is TRBV5-1 and J is TRBJ1-6; 7 bases agree with TRBD1. V trimming: 4 bases; J trimming: 5 bases; junction bases outside the gene matches: 6. The CDR3 has 15 amino acids. Germline V gene lookup returns CDR1 SGHRS and CDR2 YFSETQ.

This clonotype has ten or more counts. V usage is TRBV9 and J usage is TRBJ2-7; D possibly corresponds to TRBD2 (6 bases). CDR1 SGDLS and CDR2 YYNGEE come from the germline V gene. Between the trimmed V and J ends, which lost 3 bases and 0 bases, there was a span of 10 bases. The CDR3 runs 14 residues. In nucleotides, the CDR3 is TGTGCCAGCAGCGCGGACGGGAGCTCCTACGAGCAGTACTTC. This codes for CASSADGSSYEQYF.

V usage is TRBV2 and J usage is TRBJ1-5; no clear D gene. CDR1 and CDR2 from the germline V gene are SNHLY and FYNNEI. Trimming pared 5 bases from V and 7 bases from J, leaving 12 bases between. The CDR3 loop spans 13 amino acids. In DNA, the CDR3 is TGTGCCAGCAGTATAGGTAGCCGACAGCCCCAGCATTTT. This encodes CASSIGSRQPQHF.

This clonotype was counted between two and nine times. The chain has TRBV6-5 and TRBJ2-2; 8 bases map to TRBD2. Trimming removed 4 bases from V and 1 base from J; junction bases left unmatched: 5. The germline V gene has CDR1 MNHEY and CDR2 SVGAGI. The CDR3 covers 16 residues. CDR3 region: CASSFGTSGNTGELFF. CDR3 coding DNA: TGTGCCAGCAGTTTCGGCACTAGCGGGAACACCGGGGAGCTGTTTTTT.

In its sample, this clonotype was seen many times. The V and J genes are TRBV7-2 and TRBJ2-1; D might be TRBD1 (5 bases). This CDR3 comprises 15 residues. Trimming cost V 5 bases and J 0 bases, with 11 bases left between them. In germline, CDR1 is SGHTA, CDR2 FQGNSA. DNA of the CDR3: TGTGCCAGCAGCGCAGGGTGGGGCTCCTACAATGAGCAGTTCTTC. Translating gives CASSAGWGSYNEQFF.

This chain's CDR3 is CSAAREGRTGELFF. The CDR3 nucleotides are TGCAGTGCCGCCCGGGAGGGCCGCACCGGGGAGCTGTTTTTT. The chain is built from TRBV20-1 and TRBJ2-2, with TRBD2 matching 8 bases. Germline CDR1 DFQATT, CDR2 SNEGSKA (reference sequence). CDR3 length equals 14 residues. The V and J ends lost 6 bases and 4 bases, in that order; junction bases with no gene match: 7.

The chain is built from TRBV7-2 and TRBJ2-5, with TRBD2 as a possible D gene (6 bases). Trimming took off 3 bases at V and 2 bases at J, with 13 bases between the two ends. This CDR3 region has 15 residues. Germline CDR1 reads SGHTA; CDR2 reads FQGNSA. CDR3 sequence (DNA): TGTGCCAGCAGCTTGGCCCTGGGACTGCAAGAGACCCAGTACTTC. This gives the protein CASSLALGLQETQYF. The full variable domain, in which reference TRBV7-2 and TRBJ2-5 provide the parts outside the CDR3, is GAGVSQSPSNKVTEKGKDVELRCDPISGHTALYWYRQSLGQGLEFLIYFQGNSAPDKSGLPSDRFSAERTGGSVSTLTIQRTQQEDSAVYLCASSLALGLQETQYFGPGTRLLVL.

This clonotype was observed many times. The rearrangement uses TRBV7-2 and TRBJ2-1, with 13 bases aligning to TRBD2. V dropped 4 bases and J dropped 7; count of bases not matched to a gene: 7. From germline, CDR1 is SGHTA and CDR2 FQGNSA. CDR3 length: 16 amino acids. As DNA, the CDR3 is TGTGCCAGCAGCTCTTATCCGACTAGCGGGAGGAATGAGCAGTTCTTC. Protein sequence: CASSSYPTSGRNEQFF.

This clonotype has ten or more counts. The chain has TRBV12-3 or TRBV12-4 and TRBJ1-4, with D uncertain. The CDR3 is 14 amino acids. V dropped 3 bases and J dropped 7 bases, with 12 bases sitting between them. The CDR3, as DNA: TGTGCCAGCAGTTTCGGCGGCCGGGTTGAAAAACTGTTTTTT. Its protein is CASSFGGRVEKLFF.

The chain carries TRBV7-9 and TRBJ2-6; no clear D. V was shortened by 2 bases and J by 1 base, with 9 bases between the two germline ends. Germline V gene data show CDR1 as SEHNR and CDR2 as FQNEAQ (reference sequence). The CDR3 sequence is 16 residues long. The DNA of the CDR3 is TGTGCCAGCAGCTTATACGAGGTATCTGGGGCCAACGTCCTGACTTTC. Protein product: CASSLYEVSGANVLTF.

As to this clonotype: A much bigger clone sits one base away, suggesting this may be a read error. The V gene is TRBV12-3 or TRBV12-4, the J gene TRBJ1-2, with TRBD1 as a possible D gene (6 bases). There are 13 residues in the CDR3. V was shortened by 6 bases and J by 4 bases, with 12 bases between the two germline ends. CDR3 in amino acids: CASSHPGAYGYTF. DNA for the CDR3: TGTGCCAGCAGCCATCCAGGGGCCTATGGCTACACCTTC.